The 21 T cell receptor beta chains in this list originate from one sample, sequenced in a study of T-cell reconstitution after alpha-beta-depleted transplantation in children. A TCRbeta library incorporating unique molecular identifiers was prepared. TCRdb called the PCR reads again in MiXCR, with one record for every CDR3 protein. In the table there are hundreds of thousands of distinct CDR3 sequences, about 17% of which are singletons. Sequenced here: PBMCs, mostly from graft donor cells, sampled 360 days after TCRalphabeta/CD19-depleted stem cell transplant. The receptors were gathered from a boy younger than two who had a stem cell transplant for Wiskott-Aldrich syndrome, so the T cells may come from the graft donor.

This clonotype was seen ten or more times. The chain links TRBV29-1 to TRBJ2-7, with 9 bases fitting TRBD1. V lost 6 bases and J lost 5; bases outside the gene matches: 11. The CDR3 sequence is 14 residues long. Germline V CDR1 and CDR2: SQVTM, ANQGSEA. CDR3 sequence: CSVGAHRGHNEQYF. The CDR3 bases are TGCAGCGTCGGGGCTCACAGGGGGCACAACGAGCAGTACTTC.

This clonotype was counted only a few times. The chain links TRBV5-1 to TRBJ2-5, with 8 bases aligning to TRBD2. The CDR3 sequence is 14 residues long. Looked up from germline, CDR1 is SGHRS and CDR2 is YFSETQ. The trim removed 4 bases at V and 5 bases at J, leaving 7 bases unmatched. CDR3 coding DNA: TGCGCCAGCAGCGTCGGGGGGGGAGGTGAGACCCAGTACTTC. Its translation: CASSVGGGGETQYF.

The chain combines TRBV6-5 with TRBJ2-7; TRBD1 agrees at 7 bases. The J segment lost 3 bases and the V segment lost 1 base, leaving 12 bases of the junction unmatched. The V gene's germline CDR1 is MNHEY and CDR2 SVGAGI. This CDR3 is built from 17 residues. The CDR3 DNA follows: TGTGCCAGCAGTTACTTACTCACAGGGGCCCAAGGCTACGAGCAGTACTTC. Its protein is CASSYLLTGAQGYEQYF.

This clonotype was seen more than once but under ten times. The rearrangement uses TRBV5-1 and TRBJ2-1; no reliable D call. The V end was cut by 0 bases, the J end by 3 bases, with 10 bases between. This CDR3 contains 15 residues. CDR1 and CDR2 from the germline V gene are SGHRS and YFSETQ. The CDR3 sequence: CASSLVARHYNEQFF. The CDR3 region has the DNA TGCGCCAGCAGCTTGGTGGCCAGGCACTACAATGAGCAGTTCTTC.

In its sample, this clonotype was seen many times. The chain's CDR3 is CASTRRGLAIYNEQFF. DNA for the CDR3: TGTGCCAGCACCCGCCGAGGGCTAGCTATCTACAATGAGCAGTTCTTC. The chain couples TRBV2 to TRBJ2-1, with a weak D call TRBD2 (5 bases). This CDR3 comprises 16 residues. The germline CDR1 and CDR2 sequences are SNHLY and FYNNEI. With 7 bases removed from V and 3 bases from J, the gap between germline ends came to 19 bases.

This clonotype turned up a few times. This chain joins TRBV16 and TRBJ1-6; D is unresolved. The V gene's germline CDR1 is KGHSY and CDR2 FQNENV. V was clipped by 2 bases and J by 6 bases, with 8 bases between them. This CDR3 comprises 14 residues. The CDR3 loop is CASSQPESNSPLHF. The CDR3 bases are TGTGCCAGCAGCCAACCAGAGTCTAATTCACCCCTCCACTTT. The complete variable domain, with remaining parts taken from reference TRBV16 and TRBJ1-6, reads GEEVAQTPKHLVRGEGQKAKLYCAPIKGHSYVFWYQQVLKNEFKFLISFQNENVFDETGMPKERFSAKCLPNSPCSLEIQATKLEDSAVYFCASSQPESNSPLHFGNGTRLTVT.

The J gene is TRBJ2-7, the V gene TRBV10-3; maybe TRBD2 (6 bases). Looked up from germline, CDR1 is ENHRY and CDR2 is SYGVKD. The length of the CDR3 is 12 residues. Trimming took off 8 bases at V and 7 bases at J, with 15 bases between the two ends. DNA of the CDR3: TGTGCCATCGAGGGAGGCTCGAAGGAGCAGTACTTC. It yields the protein CAIEGGSKEQYF.

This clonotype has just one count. The CDR3 region has the DNA TGTGCCAGTAAGAGCGTCCTGGACACCGGGGAGCTGTTTTTT. Translated, it gives CASKSVLDTGELFF. The chain has TRBV19 and TRBJ2-2; D is uncertain. There are 14 residues in the CDR3. V was trimmed by 7 bases and J by 3 bases, leaving 12 bases between them. Germline CDR1 reads LNHDA; CDR2 reads SQIVND (reference sequence).

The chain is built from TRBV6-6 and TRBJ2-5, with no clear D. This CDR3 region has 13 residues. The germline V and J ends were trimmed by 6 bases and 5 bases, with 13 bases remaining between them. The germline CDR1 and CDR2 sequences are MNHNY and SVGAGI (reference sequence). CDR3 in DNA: TGTGCCAGCAGAAGTCGGGCGGAGGAGACCCAGTACTTC. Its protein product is CASRSRAEETQYF.

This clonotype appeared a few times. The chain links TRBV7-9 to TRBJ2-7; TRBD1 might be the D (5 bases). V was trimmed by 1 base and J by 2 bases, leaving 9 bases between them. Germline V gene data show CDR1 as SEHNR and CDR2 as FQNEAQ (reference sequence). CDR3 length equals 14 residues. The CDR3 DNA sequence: TGTGCCAGCAGCTTAGAGGGGTTCACCTACGAGCAGTACTTC. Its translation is CASSLEGFTYEQYF.

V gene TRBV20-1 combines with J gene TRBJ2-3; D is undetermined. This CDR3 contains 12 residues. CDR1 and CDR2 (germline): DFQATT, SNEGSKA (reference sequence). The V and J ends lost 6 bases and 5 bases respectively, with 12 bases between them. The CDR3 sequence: CSATLNVDTQYF. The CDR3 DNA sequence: TGCAGTGCCACCCTGAATGTAGATACGCAGTATTTT.

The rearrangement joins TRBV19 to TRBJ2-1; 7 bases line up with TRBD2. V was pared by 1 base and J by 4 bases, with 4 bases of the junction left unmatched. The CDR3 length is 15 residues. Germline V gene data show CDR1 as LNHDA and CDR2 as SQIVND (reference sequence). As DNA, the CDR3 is TGTGCCAGTAGTATAGCGGGAGGATGGTACAATGAGCAGTTCTTC. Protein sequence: CASSIAGGWYNEQFF.

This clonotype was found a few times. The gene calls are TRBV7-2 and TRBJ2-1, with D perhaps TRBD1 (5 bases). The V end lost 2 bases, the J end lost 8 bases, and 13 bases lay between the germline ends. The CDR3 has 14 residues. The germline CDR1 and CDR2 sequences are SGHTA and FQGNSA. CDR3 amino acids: CASSLTGANYEQFF. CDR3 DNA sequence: TGTGCCAGCAGCTTAACAGGAGCCAATTATGAGCAGTTCTTC. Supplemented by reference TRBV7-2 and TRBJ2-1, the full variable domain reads GAGVSQSPSNKVTEKGKDVELRCDPISGHTALYWYRQSLGQGLEFLIYFQGNSAPDKSGLPSDRFSAERTGGSVSTLTIQRTQQEDSAVYLCASSLTGANYEQFFGPGTRLTVL.

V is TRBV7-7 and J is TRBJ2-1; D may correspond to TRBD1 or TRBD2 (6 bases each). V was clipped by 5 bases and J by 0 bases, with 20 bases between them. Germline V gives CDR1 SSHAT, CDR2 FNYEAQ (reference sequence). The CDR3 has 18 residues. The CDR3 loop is CASSGGIGGPSSYNEQFF. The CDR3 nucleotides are TGTGCCAGCAGCGGAGGGATCGGGGGCCCGAGCTCCTACAATGAGCAGTTCTTC.

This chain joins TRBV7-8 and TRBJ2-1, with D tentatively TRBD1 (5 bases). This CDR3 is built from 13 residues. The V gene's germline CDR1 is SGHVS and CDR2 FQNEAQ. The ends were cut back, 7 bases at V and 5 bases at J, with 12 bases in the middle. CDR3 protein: CASTHGRDNEQFF. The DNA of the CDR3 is TGTGCCAGCACCCATGGCAGGGACAATGAGCAGTTCTTC.

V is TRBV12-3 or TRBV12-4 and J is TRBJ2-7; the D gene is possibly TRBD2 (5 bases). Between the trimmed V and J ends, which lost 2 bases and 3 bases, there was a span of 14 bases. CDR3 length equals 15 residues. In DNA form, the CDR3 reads TGTGCCAGCAGTTTACCCAATGAGGGCTTCTACGAGCAGTACTTC. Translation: CASSLPNEGFYEQYF.

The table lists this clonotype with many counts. The CDR3: CSVGQDTYNEQFF. For the CDR3, the DNA is TGCAGCGTTGGACAGGATACCTACAATGAGCAGTTCTTC. The genes are TRBV29-1 and TRBJ2-1, with D tentatively TRBD1 (6 bases). V gave up 4 bases and J gave up 2 bases, with 9 bases separating them. The V gene's germline CDR1 is SQVTM and CDR2 ANQGSEA. The CDR3 sequence is 13 residues long.

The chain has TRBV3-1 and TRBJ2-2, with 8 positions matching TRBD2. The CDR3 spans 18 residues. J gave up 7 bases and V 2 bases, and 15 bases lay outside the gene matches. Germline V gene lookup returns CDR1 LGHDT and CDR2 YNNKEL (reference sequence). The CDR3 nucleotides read TGTGCCAGCAGCCAAAGACACGGCGGGGGGCCAAGGGGCGGGGAGCTGTTTTTT. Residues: CASSQRHGGGPRGGELFF.

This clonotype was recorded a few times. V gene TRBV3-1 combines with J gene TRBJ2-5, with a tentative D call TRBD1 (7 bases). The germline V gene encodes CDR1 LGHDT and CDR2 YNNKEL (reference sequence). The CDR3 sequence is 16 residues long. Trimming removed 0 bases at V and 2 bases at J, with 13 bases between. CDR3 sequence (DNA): TGTGCCAGCAGCCAAGATTGGAGGGGACAGCAAGAGACCCAGTACTTC. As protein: CASSQDWRGQQETQYF.

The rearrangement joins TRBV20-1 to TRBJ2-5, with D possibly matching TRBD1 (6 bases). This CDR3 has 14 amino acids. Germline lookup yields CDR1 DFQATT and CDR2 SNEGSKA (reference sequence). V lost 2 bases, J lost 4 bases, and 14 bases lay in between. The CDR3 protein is CSARSRGGLETQYF. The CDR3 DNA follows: TGCAGTGCTAGATCCCGAGGGGGATTAGAGACCCAGTACTTC.

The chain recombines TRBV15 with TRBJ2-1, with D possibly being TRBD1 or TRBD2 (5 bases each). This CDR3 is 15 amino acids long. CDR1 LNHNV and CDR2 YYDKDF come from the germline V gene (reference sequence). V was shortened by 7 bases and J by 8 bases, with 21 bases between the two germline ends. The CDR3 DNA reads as TGTGCCACCAAAAAGGGACCCTACAGAAGAGATGAGCAGTTCTTC. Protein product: CATKKGPYRRDEQFF.